Shown below are 21 T cell receptor beta chains from a single sample sequenced in a study of blood T cell repertoires in COVID-19. Clones were sequenced by immunoSEQ multiplex PCR, and TCRdb holds only the in-frame ones, with some missing. The table shows 200,000 to 300,000 clones, with approximately 84% occurring only once. The sequencing sample was made of PBMCs or T cells enriched from blood (not recorded which). Source of these receptors: a woman aged 40 to 50 with acute COVID-19.

Here the CDR3 reads CASSTLAGGPSEQYF. Written as DNA, the CDR3 is TGTGCCAGTAGTACATTAGCGGGAGGGCCGTCCGAGCAGTACTTC. The V call is TRBV19, the J call TRBJ2-7; 11 bases align to TRBD2. The junction had 8 bases not matched to a gene; V was cut back by 4 bases and J by 6 bases. Per the germline V gene, CDR1 is LNHDA and CDR2 is SQIVND (reference sequence). The CDR3 length is 15 residues.

J is TRBJ2-1 and V is TRBV4-2, with 13 bases aligning to TRBD2. The CDR3 runs to 17 residues. Per germline, CDR1 LGHNA and CDR2 YNFKEQ. Unmatched junction bases numbered 6, after V lost 0 bases and J lost 7 bases. The CDR3 here is CASSQELRTSGRNEQFF. In nucleotides, the CDR3 is TGTGCCAGCAGCCAAGAACTGAGGACTAGCGGGAGAAATGAGCAGTTCTTC.

This chain connects TRBV28 to TRBJ1-1, with unresolved D. Trimming took 4 bases from V and 3 from J, leaving 6 bases between them. The CDR3 loop spans 12 amino acids. CDR1 is MDHEN, CDR2 SYDVKM, per germline. The CDR3 coding sequence is TGTGCCAGCAGTTACGAGGACACTGAAGCTTTCTTT. It specifies CASSYEDTEAFF.

The chain links TRBV11-2 to TRBJ2-7; 11 bases match TRBD2. With 6 bases clipped from V and 2 bases from J, the junction kept 6 bases outside the gene matches. Germline assignment: CDR1 SGHAT and CDR2 FQNNGV. CDR3 length equals 15 residues. CDR3 residues: CASSPTLAGAYEQYF. In DNA form, the CDR3 reads TGTGCCAGCAGTCCAACACTAGCGGGAGCCTACGAGCAGTACTTC. The variable domain in full, with the rest retrieved from reference TRBV11-2 and TRBJ2-7, is EAGVAQSPRYKIIEKRQSVAFWCNPISGHATLYWYQQILGQGPKLLIQFQNNGVVDDSQLPKDRFSAERLKGVDSTLKIQPAKLEDSAVYLCASSPTLAGAYEQYFGPGTRLTVT.

A single count supports this clone. The CDR3 DNA sequence: TGTGCCAGCAGTTTCATGAGAAACACTGAAGCTTTCTTT. Translating gives CASSFMRNTEAFF. The rearrangement uses TRBV12-3 or TRBV12-4 and TRBJ1-1; no firm D call. Trimming shortened V by 3 bases and J by 2 bases, and 7 bases separated the two germline ends. CDR3 length equals 13 residues.

The chain uses TRBV6-8 and TRBJ2-2, with 9 bases identical to TRBD2. The trim removed 6 bases at V and 10 bases at J, leaving 12 bases unmatched. The CDR3 has 15 amino acids. Germline V gene lookup returns CDR1 MNHGY and CDR2 SAAAGT. The CDR3 coding sequence is TGTGCCAGCAGCCGGCGGGAGGGGGAATTCGCGGAGCTGTTTTTT. The encoded protein is CASSRREGEFAELFF.

The rearrangement links TRBV3-1 (or the pseudogene TRBV3-2) to TRBJ2-1; 8 bases align to TRBD2. CDR1 LGHDT and CDR2 YNNKEL come from the germline V gene (reference sequence). CDR3 size: 16 residues. J was trimmed by 5 bases and V by 3 bases; bases with no gene match: 9. The CDR3, as DNA: TGTGCCAGCAGCCAGGCGCCGGCGGGAGGAGACAATGAGCAGTTCTTC. Its protein product is CASSQAPAGGDNEQFF.

The J gene is TRBJ2-1, the V gene TRBV2; TRBD1 matches at 9 bases. The CDR3 runs to 15 residues. Germline lookup yields CDR1 SNHLY and CDR2 FYNNEI. V trimming: 6 bases; J trimming: 6 bases; junction bases outside the gene matches: 9. The CDR3 coding sequence is TGTGCCAGCAGAGCCACGACAGGGGGTTTCAATGAGCAGTTCTTC. As protein: CASRATTGGFNEQFF.

The rearrangement links TRBV11-3 to TRBJ2-3; perhaps TRBD2 as D (5 bases). Between the trimmed V and J ends, which lost 1 base and 2 bases, there was a span of 10 bases. There are 15 residues in the CDR3. The V gene's germline CDR1 is SGHNT and CDR2 YENEEA. The CDR3 coding sequence is TGTGCCAGCAGCTTAGGGGCGAGGGTCACAGATACGCAGTATTTT. As protein: CASSLGARVTDTQYF.

This clone was recorded many times. The chain employs TRBV19 and TRBJ2-1; 7 nucleotides match TRBD1. Trimming at V came to 7 bases and at J to 8 bases, leaving 11 bases not matched to a gene. The CDR3 totals 14 residues. Germline V gene data show CDR1 as LNHDA and CDR2 as SQIVND (reference sequence). CDR3 sequence: CASNGDRARDEQFF. In nucleotides, the CDR3 is TGTGCCAGTAACGGAGACAGGGCTCGGGATGAGCAGTTCTTC.

The genes are TRBV11-2 and TRBJ2-7; 10 bases agree with TRBD1. This CDR3 spans 15 amino acids. Germline V lookup: CDR1 SGHAT, CDR2 FQNNGV. Trimming cost V 6 bases and J 6 bases; bases outside gene matches: 11. The DNA for the CDR3 is TGTGCCAGCAGAAGGGGGACAGGGGAAGGATTCGAGCAGTACTTC. Translating gives CASRRGTGEGFEQYF.

V gene TRBV13 combines with J gene TRBJ2-5, with D possibly being TRBD2 (6 bases). The germline V and J ends were trimmed by 1 base and 1 base, with 16 bases remaining between them. The CDR3 has 17 residues. Germline V gene data show CDR1 as PRHDT and CDR2 as FYEKMQ (reference sequence). The CDR3 loop is CASSLEGYGGTQETQYF. Here the CDR3 DNA reads TGTGCCAGCAGCTTAGAGGGGTATGGCGGGACCCAAGAGACCCAGTACTTC.

The chain uses TRBV25-1 and TRBJ2-1, with a weak D call TRBD2 (7 bases). The CDR3 is made up of 14 amino acids. The germline CDR1 and CDR2 sequences are MGHDK and SYGVNS. The germline V and J ends were trimmed by 8 bases and 5 bases, with 16 bases remaining between them. CDR3 in amino acids: CASEGGLNDNEQFF. CDR3 nucleotides: TGTGCCAGCGAGGGGGGGCTAAATGACAATGAGCAGTTCTTC.

The chain recombines TRBV2 with TRBJ2-7; D might be TRBD2 (6 bases). This CDR3 has 14 residues. Trimming removed 3 bases at V and 2 bases at J, with 11 bases between. Germline CDR1 and CDR2: SNHLY and FYNNEI. CDR3 sequence: CASSEEGPPYEQYF. The CDR3, as DNA: TGTGCCAGCAGTGAGGAGGGTCCCCCCTACGAGCAGTACTTC.

The V call is TRBV15, the J call TRBJ2-3, with 9 bases matching TRBD2. V lost 0 bases, J lost 0 bases, and 4 bases stayed unmatched. The germline CDR1 and CDR2 sequences are LNHNV and YYDKDF (reference sequence). This CDR3 is built from 17 residues. CDR3: CATSRETAGGSTDTQYF. The CDR3, as DNA: TGTGCCACCAGCAGAGAAACGGCGGGAGGGAGCACAGATACGCAGTATTTT.

About this clone: Distinct nucleotide sequences in the sample also encode this CDR3. This chain joins TRBV5-1 and TRBJ1-5; 9 bases are shared with TRBD1. The germline V gene has CDR1 SGHRS and CDR2 YFSETQ. There are 14 residues in the CDR3. V shed 4 bases, J shed 4 bases, and the junction held 3 bases outside the gene matches. CDR3 nucleotides: TGCGCCAGCAGCCCCGGGACAGGGAATCAGCCCCAGCATTTT. It is translated as CASSPGTGNQPQHF.

The chain links TRBV7-8 to TRBJ2-7; TRBD2 matches at 8 bases. Unmatched junction bases numbered 9, after V lost 5 bases and J lost 3 bases. In germline, CDR1 is SGHVS, CDR2 FQNEAQ. The CDR3 contains 15 residues. In DNA, the CDR3 is TGTGCCAGCAGCCCCAGCGGGACTAGTTTCTACGAGCAGTACTTC. Amino acids: CASSPSGTSFYEQYF.

The rearrangement links TRBV28 to TRBJ1-1, with TRBD1 as a possible D gene (5 bases). The CDR3 totals 15 residues. The germline V gene has CDR1 MDHEN and CDR2 SYDVKM. V was pared by 2 bases and J by 6 bases, with 16 bases between. CDR3 nucleotides: TGTGCCAGCAGTTTACTGCGCCAGGGACTCTCTGAAGCTTTCTTT. It yields the protein CASSLLRQGLSEAFF.

Comment on this clone: The same CDR3 arises from other DNA sequences in this sample as well. This rearrangement joins TRBV27 to TRBJ2-7; tentatively, D is TRBD1 (6 bases). V shed 2 bases and J shed 3 bases, with 8 bases lying between them. Germline CDR1 is MNHEY and CDR2 is SMNVEV (reference sequence). This CDR3 has 13 amino acids. The CDR3 spells CASSLGQSYEQYF. CDR3 coding DNA: TGTGCCAGCAGTTTAGGACAGAGCTACGAGCAGTACTTC.

This chain connects TRBV27 to TRBJ2-5, with TRBD2 as a possible D gene (6 bases). V lost 8 bases and J lost 6, with 13 bases in between. The CDR3 is 12 residues long. Germline V CDR1 and CDR2: MNHEY, SMNVEV (reference sequence). The CDR3 DNA is TGTGCCAGCGTGGACTATGGGCAGACCCAGTACTTC. This encodes CASVDYGQTQYF.

The V call is TRBV28, the J call TRBJ2-3, with a weak D call TRBD2 (5 bases). The CDR3 is 14 residues long. Germline CDR1 reads MDHEN; CDR2 reads SYDVKM. The V end lost 4 bases, the J end lost 6 bases, and 14 bases lay between the germline ends. Here the CDR3 reads CASSSTGSGDTQYF. In DNA form, the CDR3 reads TGTGCCAGCAGTTCCACCGGGTCGGGGGATACGCAGTATTTT.